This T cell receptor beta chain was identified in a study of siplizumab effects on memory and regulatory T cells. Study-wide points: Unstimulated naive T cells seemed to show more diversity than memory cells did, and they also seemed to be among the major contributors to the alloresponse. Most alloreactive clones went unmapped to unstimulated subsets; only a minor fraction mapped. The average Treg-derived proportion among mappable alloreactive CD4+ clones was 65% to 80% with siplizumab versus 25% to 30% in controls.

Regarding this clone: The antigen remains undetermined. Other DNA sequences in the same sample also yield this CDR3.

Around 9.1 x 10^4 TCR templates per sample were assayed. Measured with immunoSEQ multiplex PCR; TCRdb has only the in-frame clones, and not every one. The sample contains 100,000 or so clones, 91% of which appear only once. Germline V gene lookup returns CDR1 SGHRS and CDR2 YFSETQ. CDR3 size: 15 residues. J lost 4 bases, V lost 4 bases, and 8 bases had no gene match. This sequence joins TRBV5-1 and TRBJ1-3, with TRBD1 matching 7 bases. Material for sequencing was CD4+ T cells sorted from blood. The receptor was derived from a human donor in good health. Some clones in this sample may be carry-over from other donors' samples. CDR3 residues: CASSLDQGGGNTIYF. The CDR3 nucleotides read TGCGCCAGCAGCCTAGATCAAGGGGGCGGAAACACCATATATTTT.